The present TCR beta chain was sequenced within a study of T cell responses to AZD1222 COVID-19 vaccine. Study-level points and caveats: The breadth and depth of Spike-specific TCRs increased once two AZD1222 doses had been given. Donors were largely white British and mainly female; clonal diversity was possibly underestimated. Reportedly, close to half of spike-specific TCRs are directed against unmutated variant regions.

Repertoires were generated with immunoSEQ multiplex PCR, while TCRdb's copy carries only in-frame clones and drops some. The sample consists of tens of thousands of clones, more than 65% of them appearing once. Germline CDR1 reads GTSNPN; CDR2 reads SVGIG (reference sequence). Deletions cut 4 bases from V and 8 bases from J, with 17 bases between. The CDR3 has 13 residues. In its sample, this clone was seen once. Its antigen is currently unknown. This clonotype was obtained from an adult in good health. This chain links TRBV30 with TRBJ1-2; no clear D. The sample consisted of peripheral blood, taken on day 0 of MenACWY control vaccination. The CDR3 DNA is TGTGCCTGGATGAGGAGAGGTTTAGAGGGCTACACCTTC. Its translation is CAWMRRGLEGYTF. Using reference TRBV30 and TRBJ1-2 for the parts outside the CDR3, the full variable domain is SQTIHQWPATLVQPVGSPLSLECTVEGTSNPNLYWYRQAAGRGLQLLFYSVGIGQISSEVPQNLSASRPQDRQFILSSKKLLLSDSGFYLCAWMRRGLEGYTFGSGTRLTVV.